These 28 T cell receptor beta chains came from one sample sequenced in a study of T cells in localized non-small cell lung cancer. The repertoire was sequenced with immunoSEQ multiplex PCR; TCRdb's copy has only in-frame clones and lacks some. The top ten hold approximately 3% of the sample, which has about 78,000 clones, roughly four fifths seen once. This specimen was peripheral blood, taken before any cancer treatment. The receptors stem from a man aged 35 to 70 with stage I lung adenocarcinoma.

The rearrangement uses TRBV10-3 and TRBJ2-1; 7 nucleotides agree with TRBD1. Trimming removed 3 bases from V and 5 bases from J; junction bases left unmatched: 7. Germline-derived CDR1 and CDR2 are ENHRY and SYGVKD. The CDR3 is 15 residues long. The CDR3 sequence: CAISDGNRGHNEQFF. Written as DNA, the CDR3 is TGTGCCATCAGTGACGGAAACAGGGGTCACAATGAGCAGTTCTTC.

The chain couples TRBV6-6 to TRBJ2-7, with D possibly matching TRBD2 (5 bases). Trimming removed 6 bases from V and 6 bases from J, with 12 bases in between. Germline values: CDR1 MNHNY, CDR2 SVGAGI (reference sequence). This CDR3 comprises 12 residues. CDR3 in amino acids: CASSQLVSEQYF. The DNA for the CDR3 is TGTGCCAGCAGCCAACTAGTTTCCGAGCAGTACTTC.

The chain combines TRBV6-5 with TRBJ2-5; tentative D call: TRBD1 (6 bases). V was shortened by 0 bases and J by 5 bases, with 13 bases between the two germline ends. This CDR3 is 15 amino acids long. Germline V gives CDR1 MNHEY, CDR2 SVGAGI. The CDR3 coding sequence is TGTGCCAGCAGTTACTCCTGGGGGCAAGGGGAGACCCAGTACTTC. Translated: CASSYSWGQGETQYF.

This clone was found a few times. J is TRBJ2-7 and V is TRBV7-3, with a possible D match to TRBD2 (5 bases). The CDR3 is made up of 13 amino acids. Trimming pared 3 bases from V and 7 bases from J, leaving 13 bases between. The V gene's germline CDR1 is SGHTA and CDR2 FQGTGA. This chain's CDR3 is CASSLTLGSEQYF. CDR3 in DNA: TGTGCCAGCAGCTTGACTTTGGGGAGTGAGCAGTACTTC.

This chain links TRBV6-6 with TRBJ2-7; TRBD2 agrees at 11 bases. Germline V gives CDR1 MNHNY, CDR2 SVGAGI (reference sequence). The CDR3 extends over 15 amino acids. The junction had 5 bases not matched to a gene; V was cut back by 6 bases and J by 1 base. The CDR3 DNA reads as TGTGCCAGCAGCCCGGGACTAGCGGCATCCTACGAGCAGTACTTC. Encoded protein: CASSPGLAASYEQYF.

V usage is TRBV10-3 and J usage is TRBJ1-2, with D possibly TRBD1 on 5 matching bases. Germline lookup yields CDR1 ENHRY and CDR2 SYGVKD. The V and J ends lost 2 bases and 8 bases respectively, with 12 bases between them. The CDR3 sequence is 13 residues long. CDR3 in amino acids: CAISEPGRRGYTF. In nucleotides, the CDR3 is TGTGCCATCAGTGAGCCGGGACGCAGGGGCTACACCTTC.

This clone showed up just once. This chain uses TRBV5-6 with TRBJ1-4; D might be TRBD1 (5 bases). This CDR3 spans 15 amino acids. Germline loops: CDR1 SGHDT, CDR2 YYEEEE. V gave up 2 bases and J gave up 1 base, with 9 bases separating them. The CDR3: CASSLFGGTNEKLFF. CDR3 sequence (DNA): TGTGCCAGCAGCTTATTCGGGGGAACTAATGAAAAACTGTTTTTT.

This chain uses TRBV4-2 with TRBJ2-2, with 7 bases matching TRBD1. CDR1 is LGHNA and CDR2 is YNFKEQ in the germline V gene. The CDR3 covers 15 residues. After removal of 5 bases from V and 2 bases from J, the junction contained 5 bases not matched to a gene. The CDR3 bases are TGTGCCAGCAGCGAACGACAGGGTAACACCGGGGAGCTGTTTTTT. This translates into CASSERQGNTGELFF.

J is TRBJ2-3 and V is TRBV7-2; TRBD2 agrees at 13 bases. V lost 6 bases and J lost 7; bases outside the gene matches: 4. Germline values: CDR1 SGHTA, CDR2 FQGNSA. The CDR3 contains 14 residues. Here the CDR3 reads CASRLAGGPYTQYF. The CDR3 nucleotides are TGTGCCAGCAGACTAGCGGGGGGGCCATATACGCAGTATTTT.

This rearrangement joins TRBV2 to TRBJ2-7, with D tentatively TRBD1 (5 bases). CDR1 SNHLY and CDR2 FYNNEI come from the germline V gene. V was trimmed by 7 bases and J by 6 bases, leaving 10 bases between them. The CDR3 covers 11 residues. The CDR3 is CASNGDSEQYF. The CDR3 DNA follows: TGTGCCAGCAACGGCGACAGCGAGCAGTACTTC.

The chain carries TRBV25-1 and TRBJ2-3; 11 bases fit TRBD2. Germline-derived CDR1 and CDR2 are MGHDK and SYGVNS. This CDR3 comprises 17 residues. The V segment lost 4 bases and the J segment 0 bases; nucleotides outside the gene matches: 6. DNA of the CDR3: TGTGCCAGCAGTGGCCGGACTAGCGGGTCTAGCACAGATACGCAGTATTTT. Amino acids: CASSGRTSGSSTDTQYF.

The V and J genes are TRBV6-5 and TRBJ1-4, with 10 positions matching TRBD1. This CDR3 comprises 14 residues. J was trimmed by 8 bases and V by 6 bases; bases with no gene match: 6. Germline loops: CDR1 MNHEY, CDR2 SVGAGI. CDR3 coding DNA: TGTGCCAGCAGGAAGGGACAGGGGCGGGAAAAACTGTTTTTT. Its translation is CASRKGQGREKLFF.

V usage is TRBV19 and J usage is TRBJ2-7; 7 nucleotides align to TRBD1. The CDR3 length is 17 residues. V shed 2 bases and J 6 bases; nucleotides not matched to a gene: 16. Germline lookup yields CDR1 LNHDA and CDR2 SQIVND (reference sequence). CDR3 in DNA: TGTGCCAGTAGTATATACCCAGGAACAGGGGCGTTAGGCGAGCAGTACTTC. The encoded protein is CASSIYPGTGALGEQYF.

The rearrangement joins TRBV30 to TRBJ1-6; D gene unclear. Trimming stripped 0 bases from V and 9 bases from J, with 12 bases between. Germline V gives CDR1 GTSNPN, CDR2 SVGIG (reference sequence). This CDR3 has 14 residues. The CDR3 DNA is TGTGCCTGGAGTGTCGTTCCGGTTGGTTCACCCCTCCACTTT. This translates into CAWSVVPVGSPLHF.

This clone was recorded once. The chain uses TRBV5-4 and TRBJ2-1; D possibly corresponds to TRBD2 (6 bases). The germline CDR1 and CDR2 sequences are SGHNT and YYREEE (reference sequence). This CDR3 has 15 amino acids. V was trimmed by 0 bases and J by 5 bases, leaving 12 bases between them. The CDR3, as DNA: TGTGCCAGCAGCTTGGGCGGGATCCCGGACAATGAGCAGTTCTTC. Translated, it gives CASSLGGIPDNEQFF.

This clone was counted a single time. The chain couples TRBV7-8 to TRBJ2-7; D is possibly TRBD2 (6 bases). V lost 3 bases and J 4 bases, leaving 13 bases between the germline ends. Germline lookup yields CDR1 SGHVS and CDR2 FQNEAQ. This CDR3 has 14 residues. Here the CDR3 DNA reads TGTGCCAGCAGCTTCAGGGAGGTCATGTACGAGCAGTACTTC. Amino acid sequence: CASSFREVMYEQYF.

V gene TRBV7-2 combines with J gene TRBJ2-7; D call uncertain. Germline-derived CDR1 and CDR2 are SGHTA and FQGNSA. Deletions cut 5 bases from V and 5 bases from J, with 13 bases between. The CDR3 covers 13 residues. The CDR3 DNA reads TGTGCCAGCAGCCCGGTCATGAGGAACGAGCAGTACTTC. Encoded protein: CASSPVMRNEQYF.

The rearrangement links TRBV2 to TRBJ1-3; D gene unclear. Germline CDR1 reads SNHLY; CDR2 reads FYNNEI. The CDR3 extends over 12 amino acids. V shed 7 bases and J shed 7 bases, with 11 bases lying between them. DNA of the CDR3: TGTGCCAGCATCCCCTTGGGGAACACCATATATTTT. The encoded protein is CASIPLGNTIYF.

The chain links TRBV11-3 to TRBJ1-1; D ambiguous. CDR1 is SGHNT, CDR2 YENEEA, per germline. The CDR3 runs 15 residues. Trimming stripped 4 bases from V and 5 bases from J, with 17 bases between. This CDR3 is CASSSEKYERTEAFF. CDR3 coding DNA: TGTGCCAGCAGCTCTGAGAAATATGAACGGACTGAAGCTTTCTTT.

The rearrangement joins TRBV11-2 to TRBJ2-7; D not certain. The V and J ends lost 0 bases and 2 bases respectively, with 11 bases between them. CDR1 and CDR2 from the germline V gene are SGHAT and FQNNGV. This CDR3 region has 15 residues. The CDR3 region is CASSLDALGPYEQYF. DNA for the CDR3: TGTGCCAGCAGCTTAGATGCGCTAGGTCCCTACGAGCAGTACTTC. The full variable domain, rest sourced from reference TRBV11-2 and TRBJ2-7, is EAGVAQSPRYKIIEKRQSVAFWCNPISGHATLYWYQQILGQGPKLLIQFQNNGVVDDSQLPKDRFSAERLKGVDSTLKIQPAKLEDSAVYLCASSLDALGPYEQYFGPGTRLTVT.

The V call is TRBV30, the J call TRBJ1-5; D gene uncertain. V lost 0 bases to trimming and J lost 1 base, with 13 bases between them. Germline V CDR1 and CDR2: GTSNPN, SVGIG (reference sequence). This CDR3 region has 16 residues. CDR3 bases: TGTGCCTGGAGTGTGGGTCTGCCGGGGAGCAATCAGCCCCAGCATTTT. Translating it yields CAWSVGLPGSNQPQHF. Full variable domain (missing parts from reference TRBV30 and TRBJ1-5): SQTIHQWPATLVQPVGSPLSLECTVEGTSNPNLYWYRQAAGRGLQLLFYSVGIGQISSEVPQNLSASRPQDRQFILSSKKLLLSDSGFYLCAWSVGLPGSNQPQHFGDGTRLSIL.

The chain is built from TRBV6-5 and TRBJ2-7, with TRBD2 matching over 7 bases. Germline loops: CDR1 MNHEY, CDR2 SVGAGI. With 0 bases clipped from V and 2 bases from J, the junction kept 7 bases outside the gene matches. The CDR3 contains 16 residues. Written as DNA, the CDR3 is TGTGCCAGCAGTTACTCTGGGGGGGAACCAACCTACGAGCAGTACTTC. This sequence encodes CASSYSGGEPTYEQYF.

The rearrangement links TRBV29-1 to TRBJ2-7; 9 nucleotides align to TRBD2. CDR1 SQVTM and CDR2 ANQGSEA come from the germline V gene. This CDR3 has 12 residues. J gave up 4 bases and V 7 bases, and 5 bases lay outside the gene matches. In DNA form, the CDR3 reads TGCAGCGCTGGCGGGGGGGCATACGAGCAGTACTTC. It yields the protein CSAGGGAYEQYF.

The chain uses TRBV5-1 and TRBJ1-1; D gene uncertain. There are 13 residues in the CDR3. Trimming cost V 0 bases and J 6 bases, with 9 bases left between them. Germline CDR1 SGHRS, CDR2 YFSETQ. In nucleotides, the CDR3 is TGCGCCAGCAGCTTGGCCGATAGGTCTGAAGCTTTCTTT. Its protein product is CASSLADRSEAFF.

The genes are TRBV27 and TRBJ2-2, with 10 bases fitting TRBD1. The germline V gene has CDR1 MNHEY and CDR2 SMNVEV (reference sequence). The CDR3 covers 15 residues. V was pared by 8 bases and J by 6 bases, with 9 bases of the junction left unmatched. Written as DNA, the CDR3 is TGTGCCAGCGGGACGAGAGACAGGGGGCCCGGGGAGCTGTTTTTT. Translating it yields CASGTRDRGPGELFF.

This clone was seen only once. V and J are TRBV9 and TRBJ2-5, with D perhaps being TRBD1 or TRBD2 (5 bases each). Germline V gives CDR1 SGDLS, CDR2 YYNGEE. The V end lost 0 bases, the J end lost 0 bases, and 6 bases lay between the germline ends. CDR3 length: 14 residues. The CDR3 region is CASSVGGYQETQYF. The CDR3 bases are TGTGCCAGCAGCGTAGGGGGGTACCAAGAGACCCAGTACTTC.

This clone turned up a few times. The chain employs TRBV9 and TRBJ2-1; D not resolved. V shed 0 bases and J shed 4 bases, with 14 bases lying between them. The germline V gene has CDR1 SGDLS and CDR2 YYNGEE. The CDR3 totals 16 residues. The CDR3 is CASSVGGSQIYNEQFF. The CDR3 DNA reads as TGTGCCAGCAGCGTAGGTGGATCCCAGATTTACAATGAGCAGTTCTTC.

This chain connects TRBV19 to TRBJ1-5; D unclear. Looked up from germline, CDR1 is LNHDA and CDR2 is SQIVND (reference sequence). V shed 7 bases and J shed 7 bases, with 11 bases lying between them. The CDR3 loop spans 12 amino acids. In nucleotides, the CDR3 is TGTGCCAGTAATCTTGGTGTGCAGCCCCAGCATTTT. This codes for CASNLGVQPQHF.